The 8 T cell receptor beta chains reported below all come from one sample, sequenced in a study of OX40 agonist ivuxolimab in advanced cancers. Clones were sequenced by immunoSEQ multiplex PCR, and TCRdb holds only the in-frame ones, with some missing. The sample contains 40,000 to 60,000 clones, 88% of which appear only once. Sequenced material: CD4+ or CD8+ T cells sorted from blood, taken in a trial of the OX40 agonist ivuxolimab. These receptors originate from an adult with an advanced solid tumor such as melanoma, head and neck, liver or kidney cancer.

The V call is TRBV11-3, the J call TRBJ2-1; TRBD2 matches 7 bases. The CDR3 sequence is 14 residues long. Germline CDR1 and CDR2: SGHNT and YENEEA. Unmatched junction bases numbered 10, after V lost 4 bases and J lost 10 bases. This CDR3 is CASSSTYPGLEQFF. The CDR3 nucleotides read TGTGCCAGCAGCTCTACGTACCCGGGACTAGAGCAGTTCTTC.

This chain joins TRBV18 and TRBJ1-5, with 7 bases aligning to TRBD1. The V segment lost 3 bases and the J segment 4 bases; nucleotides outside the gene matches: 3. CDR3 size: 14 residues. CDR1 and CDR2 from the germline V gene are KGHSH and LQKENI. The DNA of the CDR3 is TGTGCCAGCTCACCCGACAGGGCAAATCAGCCCCAGCATTTT. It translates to CASSPDRANQPQHF.

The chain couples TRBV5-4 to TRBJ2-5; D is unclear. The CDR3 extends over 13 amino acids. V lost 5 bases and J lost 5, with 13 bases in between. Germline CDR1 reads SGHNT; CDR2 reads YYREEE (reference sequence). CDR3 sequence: CASRKTGLETQYF. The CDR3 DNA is TGTGCCAGCAGAAAAACTGGGCTTGAGACCCAGTACTTC.

The CDR3 DNA reads as TGTGCCAGCAGCTTAGGGGTAGCGGGGGACACAGATACGCAGTATTTT. Its protein product is CASSLGVAGDTDTQYF. The chain uses TRBV7-7 and TRBJ2-3; 9 nucleotides line up with TRBD2. The CDR3 spans 16 residues. The trim removed 1 base at V and 2 bases at J, leaving 4 bases unmatched. CDR1 is SSHAT, CDR2 FNYEAQ, per germline (reference sequence).

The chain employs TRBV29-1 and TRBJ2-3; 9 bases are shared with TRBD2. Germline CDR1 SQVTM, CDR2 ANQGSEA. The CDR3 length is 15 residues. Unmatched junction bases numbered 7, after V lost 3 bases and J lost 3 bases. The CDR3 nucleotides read TGCAGCGTTGATATGGTAGCGGGAGTGACAGATACGCAGTATTTT. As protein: CSVDMVAGVTDTQYF.

The CDR3 DNA reads as TGCAGCGTTTTAGCCGGGCCCAAGGAGACTCTTGCGTTGGGAGGCTATGGCTACACCTTC. Its protein product is CSVLAGPKETLALGGYGYTF. The rearrangement links TRBV29-1 to TRBJ1-2; unclear D gene. Germline lookup yields CDR1 SQVTM and CDR2 ANQGSEA. This CDR3 is built from 20 residues. V was clipped by 5 bases and J by 4 bases, with 35 bases between them. The full variable domain, rest sourced from reference TRBV29-1 and TRBJ1-2, is SAVISQKPSRDICQRGTSLTIQCQVDSQVTMMFWYRQQPGQSLTLIATANQGSEATYESGFVIDKFPISRPNLTFSTLTVSNMSPEDSSIYLCSVLAGPKETLALGGYGYTFGSGTRLTVV.

As DNA, the CDR3 is TGTGCCTGGGGAACCGGGACAGGGGGATTCTATAATTCACCCCTCCACTTT. Translated: CAWGTGTGGFYNSPLHF. The rearrangement uses TRBV30 and TRBJ1-6; 11 nucleotides line up with TRBD1. With 5 bases clipped from V and 3 bases from J, the junction kept 9 bases outside the gene matches. The CDR3 sequence is 17 residues long. CDR1 GTSNPN and CDR2 SVGIG come from the germline V gene (reference sequence).

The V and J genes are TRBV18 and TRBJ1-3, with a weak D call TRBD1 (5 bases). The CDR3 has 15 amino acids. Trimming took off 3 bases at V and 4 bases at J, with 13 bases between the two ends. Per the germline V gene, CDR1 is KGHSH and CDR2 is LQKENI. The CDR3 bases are TGTGCCAGCTCACCTCCACAGGCTACCGGAAACACCATATATTTT. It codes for CASSPPQATGNTIYF.